The TCR beta chain described here comes from a study of immune evolution from preneoplasia to lung adenocarcinoma. Study at large: HLA loss of heterozygosity: under 7.5% AIS, over 12% MIA, approximately 35% ADC, none AAH.

Trimming took off 2 bases at V and 6 bases at J, with 11 bases between the two ends. Germline V gives CDR1 SNHLY, CDR2 FYNNEI. There are 14 residues in the CDR3. Clones were read by immunoSEQ multiplex PCR, and TCRdb kept only the in-frame ones, dropping some. The repertoire holds approximately 7,000 clones, roughly 84% seen once, with 2.5% to 3.5% in the top ten. Sequencing input: FFPE lung adenocarcinoma in situ tissue. The receptor comes from a donor of 70 years or more with lung adenocarcinoma. The chain has TRBV2 and TRBJ1-5; D possibly corresponds to TRBD1 (6 bases). The CDR3 DNA follows: TGTGCCAGCAGTGAACGGACCAGGGGTCAGCCCCAGCATTTT. Encoded protein: CASSERTRGQPQHF.